The 17 T cell receptor beta chains presented below share a single source sample, sequenced in a study of Ad26.COV2.S vaccination and SARS-CoV-2 variants. As for treatment: about 20 received Ad26.COV2.S at low or high dose, single or two shots; five or six received placebo; per-sample allocation not given. Sampling happened 63 days after the first vaccine or placebo injection. Produced via immunoSEQ multiplex PCR; TCRdb's table is partial and in-frame only. The data contain about 400,000 clones, over 75% of them seen just once; the ten biggest clones take up approximately 4%. The sample was peripheral blood, taken in a trial of Ad26.COV2.S vaccine versus placebo. The receptors were sampled from a person between 18 and 65 years old who received the Ad26.COV2.S COVID-19 vaccine or a placebo.

The V gene is TRBV6-5, the J gene TRBJ2-1; D might be TRBD2 (6 bases). Between the trimmed V and J ends, which lost 2 bases and 3 bases, there was a span of 14 bases. CDR1 is MNHEY and CDR2 is SVGAGI in the germline V gene. The CDR3 runs to 16 residues. CDR3 DNA sequence: TGTGCCAGCAGTTACAGCGGCGGGGCCGGCTACAATGAGCAGTTCTTC. It is translated as CASSYSGGAGYNEQFF.

This sequence joins TRBV29-1 and TRBJ2-7; unclear D gene. Trimming took off 4 bases at V and 6 bases at J, with 7 bases between the two ends. CDR1 is SQVTM and CDR2 is ANQGSEA in the germline V gene. The CDR3 consists of 10 residues. Here the CDR3 reads CSVVDSEQYF. CDR3 in DNA: TGCAGCGTTGTAGATTCCGAGCAGTACTTC.

This chain joins TRBV5-1 and TRBJ1-2; 8 bases match TRBD1. V trimming: 6 bases; J trimming: 4 bases; junction bases outside the gene matches: 5. Germline lookup yields CDR1 SGHRS and CDR2 YFSETQ. This CDR3 region has 13 residues. The CDR3 DNA is TGCGCCAGCAATAGTGGGACAGGCTATGGCTACACCTTC. This encodes CASNSGTGYGYTF.

A word on this clone: The same CDR3 is also encoded by other DNA sequences in this sample. The chain has TRBV5-5 and TRBJ1-1, with D possibly matching TRBD1 (5 bases). Trimming removed 0 bases from V and 6 bases from J, with 9 bases in between. This CDR3 has 13 residues. CDR1 and CDR2 from the germline V gene are SGHKS and YYEKEE (reference sequence). The CDR3 DNA is TGTGCCAGCAGCTTGGGGCAGGGCCCTGAAGCTTTCTTT. It codes for CASSLGQGPEAFF.

The rearrangement links TRBV6-2 or TRBV6-3 to TRBJ1-6, with D perhaps TRBD1 (6 bases). CDR1 MNHEY and CDR2 SVGEGT come from the germline V gene. Trimming took 0 bases from V and 5 from J, leaving 11 bases between them. CDR3 length: 16 residues. CDR3 DNA: TGTGCCAGCAGTTACTCGTCAGGGGCGAATAATTCACCCCTCCACTTT. It is translated as CASSYSSGANNSPLHF.

CDR3: CASSPDRPIEAFF. The CDR3 DNA reads as TGTGCCAGCAGCCCCGACAGGCCTATTGAAGCTTTCTTT. V gene TRBV7-2 combines with J gene TRBJ1-1, with a possible D match to TRBD1 (6 bases). V lost 5 bases, J lost 7 bases, and 14 bases lay in between. CDR3 length: 13 residues. Germline assignment: CDR1 SGHTA and CDR2 FQGNSA.

The chain links TRBV14 to TRBJ1-1, with D perhaps TRBD1 (6 bases). Trimming took off 2 bases at V and 6 bases at J, with 13 bases between the two ends. CDR3 size: 14 residues. Germline CDR1 is SGHDN and CDR2 is FVKESK. DNA of the CDR3: TGTGCCAGCAGCCAACTCAACAGGGTGGCTGAAGCTTTCTTT. Translation gives CASSQLNRVAEAFF.

The gene calls are TRBV6-4 and TRBJ2-1; tentatively, D is TRBD1 or TRBD2 (5 bases each). Germline CDR1 is MRHNA and CDR2 is SNTAGT. Trimming took 10 bases from V and 0 from J, leaving 10 bases between them. The CDR3 runs to 13 residues. CDR3 loop: CATDGGSYNEQFF. CDR3 DNA sequence: TGTGCCACCGATGGGGGCTCCTACAATGAGCAGTTCTTC.

The chain recombines TRBV10-3 with TRBJ2-1; D gene unclear. V was shortened by 0 bases and J by 2 bases, with 11 bases between the two germline ends. Germline CDR1 reads ENHRY; CDR2 reads SYGVKD. The CDR3 consists of 16 residues. The CDR3 nucleotides read TGTGCCATCAGTGAGTCGCCAGCCCGAACCTACAATGAGCAGTTCTTC. Residues: CAISESPARTYNEQFF.

The chain uses TRBV7-3 and TRBJ1-1; D not certain. V was clipped by 2 bases and J by 7 bases, with 11 bases between them. In germline, CDR1 is SGHTA, CDR2 FQGTGA. This CDR3 comprises 13 residues. The DNA of the CDR3 is TGTGCCAGCAGCTTATCGGAAGGCGTTGAAGCTTTCTTT. Its protein product is CASSLSEGVEAFF.

Regarding this clone: One end of the junction fails to match germline, which may point to a read error. The rearrangement links TRBV5-1 to TRBJ2-1; possible D gene TRBD1, 8 bases. CDR1 is SGHRS and CDR2 is YFSETQ in the germline V gene. The CDR3 contains 15 residues. The CDR3 sequence: CASSSRTGRENGQFF. The CDR3 nucleotides are TGCGCCAGCAGCTCCCGGACAGGGAGGGAAAATGGGCAGTTCTTC.

The J gene is TRBJ2-1, the V gene TRBV29-1; tentative D call: TRBD1 (5 bases). The CDR3 extends over 12 amino acids. CDR1 and CDR2 from the germline V gene are SQVTM and ANQGSEA. V was shortened by 6 bases and J by 9 bases, with 15 bases between the two germline ends. CDR3 nucleotides: TGCAGCGTAGATAAAGGGGTACCTGAGCAGTTCTTC. Protein sequence: CSVDKGVPEQFF.

V and J are TRBV7-9 and TRBJ1-5; 7 bases line up with TRBD1. The length of the CDR3 is 16 residues. Germline CDR1 SEHNR, CDR2 FQNEAQ (reference sequence). V was clipped by 6 bases and J by 0 bases; unmatched bases: 8. The CDR3 region is CASSGGQQYSNQPQHF. The CDR3 coding sequence is TGTGCCAGCAGTGGGGGACAGCAGTATAGCAATCAGCCCCAGCATTTT.

The rearrangement joins TRBV10-3 to TRBJ1-6; 10 bases are a match to TRBD1. With V trimmed by 5 bases and J by 7 bases, 5 bases remained unmatched. The germline CDR1 and CDR2 sequences are ENHRY and SYGVKD. The CDR3 has 15 amino acids. The CDR3 loop is CAISRDRGVNSPLHF. In DNA form, the CDR3 reads TGTGCCATCAGTCGGGACAGGGGCGTCAATTCACCCCTCCACTTT.

The gene calls are TRBV7-9 and TRBJ1-2; tentatively, D is TRBD1 (6 bases). V was clipped by 4 bases and J by 1 base, with 19 bases between them. The CDR3 loop spans 17 amino acids. Germline V gene sequence: CDR1 SEHNR, CDR2 FQNEAQ (reference sequence). The CDR3, as DNA: TGTGCCAGCAGCTCTTCCCAGGGGAATGCTGTTAACTATGGCTACACCTTC. This translates into CASSSSQGNAVNYGYTF.

This chain links TRBV29-1 with TRBJ2-2; perhaps TRBD2 as D (5 bases). The V and J ends lost 4 bases and 2 bases respectively, with 11 bases between them. In germline, CDR1 is SQVTM, CDR2 ANQGSEA. This CDR3 has 14 amino acids. The CDR3 DNA sequence: TGCAGCGTTGGAAGGGAGACCAACACCGGGGAGCTGTTTTTT. This sequence encodes CSVGRETNTGELFF.

The V and J genes are TRBV7-3 and TRBJ2-2; 9 nucleotides align to TRBD1. The V gene end was trimmed by 6 bases and the J gene end by 4 bases; junction bases not matched to a gene: 9. The CDR3 has 16 residues. Looked up from germline, CDR1 is SGHTA and CDR2 is FQGTGA. The CDR3 here is CASRPTGGAGTGELFF. CDR3 coding DNA: TGTGCCAGCAGACCTACAGGGGGCGCGGGCACCGGGGAGCTGTTTTTT.